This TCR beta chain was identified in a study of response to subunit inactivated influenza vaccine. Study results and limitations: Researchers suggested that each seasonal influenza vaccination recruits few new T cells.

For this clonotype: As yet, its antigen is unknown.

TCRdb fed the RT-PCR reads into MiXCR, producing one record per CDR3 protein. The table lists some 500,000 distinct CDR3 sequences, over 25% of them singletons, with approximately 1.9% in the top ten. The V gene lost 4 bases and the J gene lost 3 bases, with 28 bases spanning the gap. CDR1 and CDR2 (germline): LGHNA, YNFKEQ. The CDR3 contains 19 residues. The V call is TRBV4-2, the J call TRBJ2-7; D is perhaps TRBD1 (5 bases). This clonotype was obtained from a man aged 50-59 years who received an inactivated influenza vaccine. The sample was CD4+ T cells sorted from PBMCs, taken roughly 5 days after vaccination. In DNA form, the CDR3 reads TGTGCCAGCAGCCCATCCGACCGGTTGGGGCAGGCTCTTTTCTACGAGCAGTACTTC. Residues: CASSPSDRLGQALFYEQYF.